This record covers a single T cell receptor (beta chain). Source study methods: It was from reference gene primer amplification that nucleated cell counts were estimated. TCRdb's copy holds only in-frame clones and misses some; the assay was immunoSEQ multiplex PCR. V and J calls and clone size are those listed in that table; D and trimming were worked out from the DNA. Here the sample spans some 460,000 clones, roughly 85% being singletons. Participant ages covered roughly 18 to 89 years across 20 to 25 US areas. In germline, CDR1 is SGDLS, CDR2 YYNGEE. This CDR3 has 17 residues. After removal of 2 bases from V and 2 bases from J, the junction contained 6 bases not matched to a gene. The data stem from a study of blood T cell repertoires in COVID-19. Study context: Material from acute and convalescent COVID-19 was sourced from the United States, Italy and Spain. In each case, the material was cDNA or gDNA derived from T cells, B-cell-depleted T cells, or PBMCs.

Sequenced: PBMCs or T cells enriched from blood (not recorded which). This receptor was taken from a woman aged 18-30 years with acute COVID-19. J is TRBJ2-7 and V is TRBV9; 14 bases align to TRBD2. CDR3 protein: CASSVGTSGSRAYEQYF. In DNA form, the CDR3 reads TGTGCCAGCAGCGTCGGGACTAGCGGGAGCCGCGCCTACGAGCAGTACTTC. The full variable domain, in which reference TRBV9 and TRBJ2-7 provide the parts outside the CDR3, is DSGVTQTPKHLITATGQRVTLRCSPRSGDLSVYWYQQSLDQGLQFLIQYYNGEERAKGNILERFSAQQFPDLHSELNLSSLELGDSALYFCASSVGTSGSRAYEQYFGPGTRLTVT.